The source of this T cell receptor beta chain is a study of T cell repertoires in cytomegalovirus infection. MiXCR, applied by TCRdb to the reads, yields one record per CDR3 protein. Of about 180,000 distinct CDR3 sequences listed, roughly a sixth are singletons. CDR1 is MGHRA and CDR2 is YSYEKL in the germline V gene. The CDR3 is 11 residues long. V lost 6 bases and J lost 5, with 7 bases in between. This clonotype was sampled from a human donor in good health (CMV status not recorded). Some clones in this sample may be carry-over from other donors' samples. The source material was CD8+ T cells from PBMCs. The chain recombines TRBV4-1 with TRBJ1-2; D unclear. CDR3 amino acids: CASSMGYGYTF. The CDR3 DNA follows: TGCGCCAGCAGTATGGGGTATGGCTACACCTTC.